These 13 T cell receptor beta chains share one sample of origin, sequenced in a study of follicular helper T cells after annual influenza vaccination (dated by TCRdb to the late 2010s). Preparation of the library involved the immunoSEQ multiplex PCR assay. TCRdb limited this immuneACCESS table to in-frame rearrangements with V and J called. A share of clones is missing; checked studies link under half to unresolved V genes, and the rest is unexplained. This sample comprises some 11,000 clones, about 84% of them detected only once. The ten largest clones take up roughly 0.87% of the sample. The specimen comprised CXCR5- memory CD4+ T cells sorted from blood, sampled 6 weeks after influenza vaccination. The cell subset or site label for this specimen denotes: CXCR5- memory CD4 T cells. These TCRs come from an adult who received the influenza vaccine.

CDR3 in DNA: TGTGCCTGGAGTTCTCCAGGGGTGCGGGAAAAACTGTTTTTT. This encodes CAWSSPGVREKLFF. This sequence joins TRBV30 and TRBJ1-4, with a possible D match to TRBD1 (6 bases). The CDR3 loop spans 14 amino acids. CDR1 and CDR2 from the germline V gene are GTSNPN and SVGIG (reference sequence). The V end was cut by 2 bases, the J end by 8 bases, with 15 bases between.

This clone appeared a single time. The rearrangement uses TRBV5-4 and TRBJ2-7, with TRBD1 identical over 7 bases. This CDR3 has 14 residues. Trimming at V came to 4 bases and at J to 2 bases, leaving 6 bases not matched to a gene. Germline CDR1 and CDR2: SGHNT and YYREEE (reference sequence). The CDR3, as DNA: TGTGCCAGCAGCCCGGGACAGCAAGCCTACGAGCAGTACTTC. This gives the protein CASSPGQQAYEQYF. The complete variable domain, with remaining parts taken from reference TRBV5-4 and TRBJ2-7, reads ETGVTQSPTHLIKTRGQQVTLRCSSQSGHNTVSWYQQALGQGPQFIFQYYREEENGRGNFPPRFSGLQFPNYSSELNVNALELDDSALYLCASSPGQQAYEQYFGPGTRLTVT.

The chain couples TRBV30 to TRBJ2-3; D might be TRBD2 (6 bases). Germline CDR1 and CDR2: GTSNPN and SVGIG (reference sequence). CDR3 size: 13 residues. Trimming took off 3 bases at V and 5 bases at J, with 12 bases between the two ends. The DNA of the CDR3 is TGTGCCTGGAGACTAGCAGGTGGAGATACGCAGTATTTT. It yields the protein CAWRLAGGDTQYF.

V gene TRBV7-2 combines with J gene TRBJ2-1; D not certain. CDR1 and CDR2 (germline): SGHTA, FQGNSA. V was pared by 3 bases and J by 7 bases, with 7 bases between. The CDR3 extends over 12 amino acids. CDR3 in amino acids: CASSLVRNEQFF. CDR3 nucleotide sequence: TGTGCCAGCAGCTTGGTAAGGAATGAGCAGTTCTTC.

This rearrangement joins TRBV5-1 to TRBJ2-3, with 8 bases that match TRBD1. The CDR3 sequence is 14 residues long. J lost 1 base, V lost 4 bases, and 2 bases had no gene match. Germline lookup yields CDR1 SGHRS and CDR2 YFSETQ. The CDR3 DNA sequence: TGCGCCAGCAGCGACAGGGGTGGCACAGATACGCAGTATTTT. Residues: CASSDRGGTDTQYF.

The rearrangement joins TRBV10-1 to TRBJ2-1; D is perhaps TRBD2 (5 bases). V lost 2 bases and J 2 bases, leaving 7 bases between the germline ends. There are 14 residues in the CDR3. CDR1 is WNHNN and CDR2 is SYGVQD in the germline V gene (reference sequence). CDR3 protein: CASSEGSPYNEQFF. The DNA for the CDR3 is TGCGCCAGCAGTGAGGGGAGTCCCTACAATGAGCAGTTCTTC.

The chain couples TRBV27 to TRBJ1-1, with a possible D match to TRBD1 (5 bases). There are 16 residues in the CDR3. Trimming removed 2 bases from V and 1 base from J, with 14 bases in between. The germline CDR1 and CDR2 sequences are MNHEY and SMNVEV (reference sequence). The CDR3, as DNA: TGTGCCAGCAGTTTAAGGGGTTACGAGGGGAACACTGAAGCTTTCTTT. Translated: CASSLRGYEGNTEAFF.

CDR3 DNA: TGTGCCAGCACCACCGACAGGGGGAACACCGGGGAGCTGTTTTTT. Its translation: CASTTDRGNTGELFF. The chain is built from TRBV11-3 and TRBJ2-2, with 8 bases that match TRBD1. This CDR3 has 15 residues. The germline V gene encodes CDR1 SGHNT and CDR2 YENEEA. J lost 1 base, V lost 7 bases, and 5 bases had no gene match.

The chain carries TRBV4-1 and TRBJ2-4, with TRBD1 matching 7 bases. The CDR3 extends over 18 amino acids. In germline, CDR1 is MGHRA, CDR2 YSYEKL. V trimming: 5 bases; J trimming: 0 bases; junction bases outside the gene matches: 13. The chain's CDR3 is CASSTLSPRQGAKNIQYF. The CDR3 DNA follows: TGCGCCAGCAGCACGTTATCCCCCCGACAGGGAGCCAAAAACATTCAGTACTTC.

J is TRBJ1-2 and V is TRBV28, with 8 bases matching TRBD1. Germline lookup yields CDR1 MDHEN and CDR2 SYDVKM. The trim removed 4 bases at V and 4 bases at J, leaving 5 bases unmatched. This CDR3 comprises 14 residues. CDR3 loop: CASSSGGVFYGYTF. The CDR3, as DNA: TGTGCCAGCAGTTCAGGGGGCGTCTTCTATGGCTACACCTTC.

This chain joins TRBV28 and TRBJ2-2; D is ambiguous. The CDR3 covers 10 residues. Germline V gene lookup returns CDR1 MDHEN and CDR2 SYDVKM. Trimming pared 10 bases from V and 8 bases from J, leaving 8 bases between. CDR3 in amino acids: CATSSGELFF. DNA for the CDR3: TGTGCCACCTCTTCGGGGGAGCTGTTTTTT.

The chain couples TRBV6-5 to TRBJ1-4; D ambiguous. The CDR3 has 12 amino acids. V lost 2 bases, J lost 7 bases, and 5 bases lay in between. The germline V gene encodes CDR1 MNHEY and CDR2 SVGAGI. The CDR3 loop is CASSYRTEKLFF. CDR3 DNA: TGTGCCAGCAGTTACAGGACTGAAAAACTGTTTTTT.

The genes are TRBV5-1 and TRBJ1-1; D is ambiguous. Deletions cut 0 bases from V and 3 bases from J, with 9 bases between. The germline V gene encodes CDR1 SGHRS and CDR2 YFSETQ. CDR3 length: 14 residues. CDR3 region: CASSLERADTEAFF. The CDR3 DNA sequence: TGCGCCAGCAGCTTGGAAAGGGCGGACACTGAAGCTTTCTTT.